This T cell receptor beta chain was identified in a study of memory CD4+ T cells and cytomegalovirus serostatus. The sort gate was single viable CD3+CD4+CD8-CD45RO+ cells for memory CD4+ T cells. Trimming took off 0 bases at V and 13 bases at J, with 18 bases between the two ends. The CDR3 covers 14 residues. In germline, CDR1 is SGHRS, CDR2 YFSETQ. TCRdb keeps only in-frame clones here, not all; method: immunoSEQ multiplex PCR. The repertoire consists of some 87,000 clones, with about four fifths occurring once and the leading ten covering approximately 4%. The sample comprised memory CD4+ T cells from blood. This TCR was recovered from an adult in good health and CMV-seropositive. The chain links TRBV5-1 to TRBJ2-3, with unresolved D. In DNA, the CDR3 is TGCGCCAGCAGCTTGGAAGCAGACCTCTCCCACGAGTATTTT. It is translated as CASSLEADLSHEYF.